The source of this T cell receptor (beta chain) is a study of beta chain features in type 1 diabetes. Whole-study results and caveats: No resolution was reached here on whether HLA type influences TCRB rearrangement.

After removal of 4 bases from V and 3 bases from J, the junction contained 9 bases not matched to a gene. Germline lookup yields CDR1 MNHEY and CDR2 SMNVEV (reference sequence). The CDR3 sequence is 19 residues long. Sorting that relied on CD45RO/CCR7/CD25/CD127/CD95/CD27 yielded CD4+ naive, central memory, regulatory and stem cell-like memory cells. Comments on this clone: The target antigen is unknown.

cDNA synthesis used the whole RNA isolate, giving expressed TCRB sequences. The table came from immunoSEQ multiplex PCR; TCRdb's copy has only in-frame clones and leaves some out. Here the sample spans under 450,000 clones, about 15% being singletons. What was sequenced was naive CD4+ T cells from blood. This TCR was sampled from a young woman in good health. This chain links TRBV27 with TRBJ2-1; 16 bases align to TRBD2. This CDR3 reads CASSSPGLAGGMVYNEQFF. For the CDR3, the DNA is TGTGCCAGCAGTTCGCCGGGACTAGCGGGAGGGATGGTCTACAATGAGCAGTTCTTC.